This TCR beta chain derives from a study of cytomegalovirus exposure and HLA in healthy donors. Across the whole study: Researchers found that under 90% of a few hundred genotyped donors fell within the Caucasian-associated ancestry cluster. Study outcomes and limitations: The study reported that TCR beta sequences accurately predicted HLA-A and HLA-B alleles in most subjects.

This CDR3 is 15 amino acids long. In germline, CDR1 is SGDLS, CDR2 YYNGEE. The V and J ends lost 1 base and 4 bases respectively, with 13 bases between them. Remarks on this clone: The antigen is unknown.

PCR involved 60 Vbeta and 13 Jbeta primers. Clones were sequenced by immunoSEQ multiplex PCR, and TCRdb holds only the in-frame ones, with some missing. The sample includes around 100,000 clones, 75% to 85% seen only once; the top ten take 2.5% to 3.5%. J is TRBJ2-3 and V is TRBV9; a weak D match, TRBD2 (6 bases). This clonotype was sampled from a young woman in good health and CMV-seropositive. Sequencing input: PBMCs. The CDR3 DNA reads TGTGCCAGCAGCGTACCCTTAGCGGCTGCAGATACGCAGTATTTT. Translated, it gives CASSVPLAAADTQYF.